Shown below are 25 T cell receptor beta chains from a single sample sequenced in a study of blood T cell repertoires in COVID-19. The repertoire was sequenced with immunoSEQ multiplex PCR; TCRdb's copy has only in-frame clones and lacks some. The table records tens of thousands of clones, roughly nine tenths of them present only once. The sequenced sample consisted of peripheral blood. Receptors were obtained from a human donor with active COVID-19. The donor label of this sample is uncertain.

In this sample, this clone turned up once. This chain joins TRBV9 and TRBJ2-7; no clear D. CDR1 SGDLS and CDR2 YYNGEE come from the germline V gene. The CDR3 covers 13 residues. V lost 0 bases to trimming and J lost 5 bases, with 9 bases between them. This CDR3 is CASSVVPTHEQYF. CDR3 bases: TGTGCCAGCAGCGTAGTACCTACCCACGAGCAGTACTTC.

As for this clone: A junction boundary mismatches the germline segment, possibly from a read error. The gene calls are TRBV5-6 and TRBJ2-7; maybe TRBD1 (5 bases). The CDR3 consists of 13 residues. Germline V gene sequence: CDR1 SGHDT, CDR2 YYEEEE. The CDR3 protein is CASSLEVGRPSVF. CDR3 nucleotide sequence: TGTGCCAGCAGCTTGGAAGTGGGGCGCCCTTCCGTATTC.

The V call is TRBV9, the J call TRBJ2-3, with D perhaps matching TRBD2 (6 bases). This CDR3 has 15 residues. CDR1 SGDLS and CDR2 YYNGEE come from the germline V gene. V dropped 2 bases and J dropped 10 bases, with 20 bases sitting between them. CDR3 sequence reads: CASSVRGTQSDAQYF. CDR3 nucleotide sequence: TGTGCCAGCAGCGTCCGCGGGACCCAGAGTGACGCGCAGTATTTT.

The rearrangement joins TRBV9 to TRBJ1-4, with 12 bases lining up with TRBD1. Germline-derived CDR1 and CDR2 are SGDLS and YYNGEE. This CDR3 region has 15 residues. Unmatched junction bases numbered 8, after V lost 3 bases and J lost 11 bases. The CDR3 DNA follows: TGTGCCAGCAGCGGAACGGGACAGGGGGCCTCGAAACTGTTTTTT. Its protein product is CASSGTGQGASKLFF.

V is TRBV7-9 and J is TRBJ1-1; D unresolved. The germline V gene encodes CDR1 SEHNR and CDR2 FQNEAQ (reference sequence). The germline V and J ends were trimmed by 4 bases and 6 bases, with 9 bases remaining between them. The CDR3 length is 12 residues. The CDR3 spells CASSYEGSEAFF. DNA of the CDR3: TGTGCCAGCAGCTACGAGGGATCTGAAGCTTTCTTT.

The V gene is TRBV6-2 or TRBV6-3, the J gene TRBJ2-5; D gene ambiguous. Deletions cut 2 bases from V and 5 bases from J, with 6 bases between. The CDR3 length is 12 residues. Germline lookup yields CDR1 MNHEY and CDR2 SVGEGT. CDR3 in amino acids: CASSYLAETQYF. The CDR3 coding sequence is TGTGCCAGCAGTTACCTTGCGGAGACCCAGTACTTC.

V and J are TRBV3-1 (or the pseudogene TRBV3-2) and TRBJ2-7, with 7 bases matching TRBD2. Germline CDR1 and CDR2: LGHDT and YNNKEL (reference sequence). This CDR3 region has 15 residues. J gave up 2 bases and V 3 bases, and 7 bases lay outside the gene matches. The CDR3, as DNA: TGTGCCAGCAGCCAGGCTAGCGGCGGGCCCTACGAGCAGTACTTC. It encodes CASSQASGGPYEQYF.

The chain recombines TRBV7-3 with TRBJ1-6; TRBD1 aligns across 7 bases. CDR3 length: 18 residues. V dropped 2 bases and J dropped 6; count of bases not matched to a gene: 13. Germline CDR1 reads SGHTA; CDR2 reads FQGTGA. Here the CDR3 DNA reads TGTGCCAGCAGCTTATATTCGCCCCGACAGGGTGGTAATTCACCCCTCCACTTT. This gives the protein CASSLYSPRQGGNSPLHF.

This chain connects TRBV13 to TRBJ2-3, with 7 nucleotides matching TRBD1. Germline-derived CDR1 and CDR2 are PRHDT and FYEKMQ (reference sequence). There are 15 residues in the CDR3. The V and J ends lost 1 base and 8 bases, in that order; junction bases with no gene match: 9. This chain's CDR3 is CASSLDDRAPLTQYF. Here the CDR3 DNA reads TGTGCCAGCAGCTTAGACGACAGGGCCCCTCTTACGCAGTATTTT.

V and J are TRBV3-1 (or the pseudogene TRBV3-2) and TRBJ2-2; TRBD2 matches 12 bases. The ends lost 6 bases at V and 5 bases at J; junction bases unmatched: 4. The CDR3 has 15 residues. The germline V gene encodes CDR1 LGHDT and CDR2 YNNKEL (reference sequence). CDR3 DNA sequence: TGTGCCAGCAGTGGACTAGCGGGAAAGACCGGGGAGCTGTTTTTT. Translated: CASSGLAGKTGELFF.

The rearrangement uses TRBV11-3 and TRBJ2-7; 8 nucleotides align to TRBD2. Germline V lookup: CDR1 SGHNT, CDR2 YENEEA. V trimming: 6 bases; J trimming: 7 bases; junction bases outside the gene matches: 11. This CDR3 is built from 14 residues. CDR3 sequence reads: CASSPGDQREEQYF. CDR3 DNA: TGTGCCAGCAGTCCCGGAGACCAGCGGGAGGAGCAGTACTTC.

V and J are TRBV7-2 and TRBJ1-2; 10 positions match TRBD1. V shed 1 base and J 2 bases; nucleotides not matched to a gene: 7. Germline V CDR1 and CDR2: SGHTA, FQGNSA. CDR3 size: 17 residues. The chain's CDR3 is CASSLVGTGAANYGYTF. DNA of the CDR3: TGTGCCAGCAGCTTAGTCGGGACAGGGGCGGCAAACTATGGCTACACCTTC.

The chain combines TRBV7-9 with TRBJ1-4; D not certain. Trimming removed 6 bases from V and 6 bases from J, with 14 bases in between. This CDR3 is built from 14 residues. The germline gives CDR1 SEHNR, CDR2 FQNEAQ (reference sequence). In DNA, the CDR3 is TGTGCCAGCAGTGCGATGGTCCGGTATGAAAAACTGTTTTTT. It specifies CASSAMVRYEKLFF.

The chain combines TRBV14 with TRBJ2-5, with 10 bases that match TRBD2. The germline CDR1 and CDR2 sequences are SGHDN and FVKESK. CDR3 size: 16 residues. V gave up 2 bases and J gave up 5 bases; unmatched junction bases: 8. The CDR3 here is CASSQPLAGVRETQYF. The CDR3, as DNA: TGTGCCAGCAGCCAACCGCTAGCGGGAGTACGGGAGACCCAGTACTTC.

The CDR3 nucleotides are TGTGCCAGCAGCTTAGAACCATCAGGGGCTCAGTATTTT. As protein: CASSLEPSGAQYF. The chain combines TRBV11-2 with TRBJ2-3; perhaps TRBD1 as D (6 bases). Germline V gene lookup returns CDR1 SGHAT and CDR2 FQNNGV. Between the trimmed V and J ends, which lost 0 bases and 12 bases, there was a span of 13 bases. This CDR3 is built from 13 residues.

With respect to this clone: A read error may produce the germline difference seen at one junction end. V is TRBV7-2 and J is TRBJ2-3, with 12 bases that match TRBD2. Germline V CDR1 and CDR2: SGHTA, FQGNSA. CDR3 size: 14 residues. Here the CDR3 DNA reads TGTGCCAGCAGCCTAGCGGGGGGGTCAGATACGCAGTATTTT. Encoded protein: CASSLAGGSDTQYF.

The rearrangement joins TRBV21-1 to TRBJ1-2. TRBV21-1 is a known pseudogene. The CDR3 is 14 amino acids. CDR3 bases: TGTGCCAGCAGCAAAGTCGGAGGGGCTGGTGGCTACACCTTC. This encodes CASSKVGGAGGYTF.

The CDR3 nucleotides read TGTGCCAGCAGCCCAAGACAGGGGTTGGGCGAGCAGTACTTC. Protein: CASSPRQGLGEQYF. The V gene is TRBV7-9, the J gene TRBJ2-7, with 8 nucleotides matching TRBD1. J was trimmed by 6 bases and V by 5 bases; bases with no gene match: 9. The CDR3 has 14 residues. Germline V lookup: CDR1 SEHNR, CDR2 FQNEAQ (reference sequence).

V gene TRBV3-1 (or the pseudogene TRBV3-2) combines with J gene TRBJ2-7; unclear D gene. The V end was cut by 1 base, the J end by 4 bases, with 17 bases between. This CDR3 is built from 16 residues. Germline-derived CDR1 and CDR2 are LGHDT and YNNKEL (reference sequence). CDR3 protein: CASSQVRWASFYEQYF. The DNA of the CDR3 is TGTGCCAGCAGCCAAGTTCGTTGGGCCTCCTTTTACGAGCAGTACTTC.

This clone was counted once. This chain connects TRBV9 to TRBJ1-4; D gene unclear. V lost 1 base and J 7 bases, leaving 11 bases between the germline ends. CDR1 is SGDLS, CDR2 YYNGEE, per germline. This CDR3 has 14 amino acids. The CDR3 protein is CASSVNGIGEKLFF. CDR3 DNA: TGTGCCAGCAGCGTAAACGGGATAGGTGAAAAACTGTTTTTT.

This clone was counted between two and nine times. The chain employs TRBV20-1 and TRBJ1-2, with 10 bases that match TRBD1. The CDR3 has 14 amino acids. The germline V gene has CDR1 DFQATT and CDR2 SNEGSKA (reference sequence). J gave up 3 bases and V 3 bases, and 4 bases lay outside the gene matches. CDR3 protein: CSASRDRGYYGYTF. CDR3 DNA sequence: TGCAGTGCTAGTCGGGACAGGGGTTACTATGGCTACACCTTC.

This chain uses TRBV6-1 with TRBJ2-1; D may be TRBD2 (6 bases). Germline V gene data show CDR1 as MNHNS and CDR2 as SASEGT. CDR3 size: 15 residues. Deletions cut 2 bases from V and 2 bases from J, with 10 bases between. In DNA form, the CDR3 reads TGTGCCAGCAGTGAAAATTGGGGGGCCTACAATGAGCAGTTCTTC. Encoded protein: CASSENWGAYNEQFF.

This clone appeared once. This rearrangement joins TRBV19 to TRBJ1-5; no definite D call. Trimming cost V 5 bases and J 0 bases, with 11 bases left between them. Germline V CDR1 and CDR2: LNHDA, SQIVND (reference sequence). The CDR3 loop spans 15 amino acids. The DNA for the CDR3 is TGTGCCAGTAGTTCCCAACCTAATAGCAATCAGCCCCAGCATTTT. Encoded protein: CASSSQPNSNQPQHF.

The sample holds one count of this clone. The chain couples TRBV28 to TRBJ2-3; D not certain. CDR3 length: 11 residues. Germline lookup yields CDR1 MDHEN and CDR2 SYDVKM. V was clipped by 7 bases and J by 7 bases, with 9 bases between them. The chain's CDR3 is CASTTPNTQYF. For the CDR3, the DNA is TGTGCCAGCACCACCCCTAATACGCAGTATTTT.

The V gene is TRBV6-5, the J gene TRBJ2-7; 12 nucleotides line up with TRBD1. Germline V CDR1 and CDR2: MNHEY, SVGAGI. The ends lost 8 bases at V and 6 bases at J; junction bases unmatched: 11. The CDR3 is 15 amino acids. The CDR3 reads CASSGQGAKWGEQYF. CDR3 DNA sequence: TGTGCCAGCTCGGGACAGGGGGCCAAGTGGGGCGAGCAGTACTTC.